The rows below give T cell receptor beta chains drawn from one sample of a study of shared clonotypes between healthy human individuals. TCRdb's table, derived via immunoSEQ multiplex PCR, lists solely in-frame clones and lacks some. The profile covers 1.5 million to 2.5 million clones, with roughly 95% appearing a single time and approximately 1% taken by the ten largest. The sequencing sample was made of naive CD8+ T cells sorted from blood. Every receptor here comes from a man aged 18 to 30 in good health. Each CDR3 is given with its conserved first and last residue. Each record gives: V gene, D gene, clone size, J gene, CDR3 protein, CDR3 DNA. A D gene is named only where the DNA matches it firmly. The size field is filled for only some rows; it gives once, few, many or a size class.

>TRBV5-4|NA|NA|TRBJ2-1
CASSSWGKKADEQFF
TGTGCCAGCAGCTCCTGGGGGAAAAAGGCAGATGAGCAGTTCTTC
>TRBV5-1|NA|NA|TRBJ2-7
CASSLAGSHEQYF
TGCGCCAGCAGCTTGGCCGGGAGCCACGAGCAGTACTTC
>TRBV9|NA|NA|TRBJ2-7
CASSPEGRYEQYF
TGTGCCAGCAGCCCCGAAGGAAGATACGAGCAGTACTTC
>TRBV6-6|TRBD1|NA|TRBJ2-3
CASSYEPGGGPDTQYF
TGTGCCAGCAGTTATGAGCCAGGGGGCGGTCCAGATACGCAGTATTTT
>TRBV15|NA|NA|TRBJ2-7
CATSKTDSYEQYF
TGTGCCACCAGTAAGACAGACTCCTACGAGCAGTACTTC
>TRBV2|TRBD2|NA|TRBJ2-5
CASTGGHQQRERWWGETQYF
TGTGCCAGCACCGGAGGGCACCAACAGCGGGAGCGTTGGTGGGGGGAGACCCAGTACTTC
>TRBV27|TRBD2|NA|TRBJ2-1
CASSLRGDVSYNEQFF
TGTGCCAGCAGTTTACGGGGGGACGTCTCCTACAATGAGCAGTTCTTC
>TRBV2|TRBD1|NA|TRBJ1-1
CATQGQLNTEAFF
TGTGCCACACAGGGACAGCTGAACACTGAAGCTTTCTTT
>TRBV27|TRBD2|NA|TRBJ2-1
CASSPSGGGNEQFF
TGTGCCAGCAGTCCTAGCGGGGGTGGTAATGAGCAGTTCTTC
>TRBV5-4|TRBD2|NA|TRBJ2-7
CASSLGSSGGYEQYF
TGTGCCAGCAGCTTGGGATCTAGCGGGGGCTACGAGCAGTACTTC
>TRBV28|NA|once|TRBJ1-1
CASSLRAFEAFF
TGTGCCAGCAGTTTAAGGGCTTTCGAAGCTTTCTTT
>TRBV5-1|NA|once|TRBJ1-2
CASSLDGAQGYTF
TGCGCCAGCAGCTTGGACGGGGCGCAAGGCTACACCTTC